The 24 T cell receptor beta chains in this list originate from one sample, sequenced in a study of blood T cell repertoires in COVID-19. The table came from immunoSEQ multiplex PCR; TCRdb's copy has only in-frame clones and leaves some out. This table has some 58,000 clones, about 86% appearing once. The sequencing sample was made of peripheral blood. The receptors here all came from a middle-aged man with acute or convalescent COVID-19.

The V and J genes are TRBV5-1 and TRBJ2-3; TRBD1 might be the D (5 bases). The CDR3 has 16 amino acids. In germline, CDR1 is SGHRS, CDR2 YFSETQ. V lost 4 bases, J lost 0 bases, and 15 bases lay in between. CDR3 nucleotides: TGCGCCAGCAGCGCGAAGGCAGGGCGAAGCACAGATACGCAGTATTTT. Protein sequence: CASSAKAGRSTDTQYF.

The sample holds a few counts of this clone. The rearrangement links TRBV5-1 to TRBJ2-7; 7 bases are shared with TRBD1. In germline, CDR1 is SGHRS, CDR2 YFSETQ. The V segment lost 4 bases and the J segment 7 bases; nucleotides outside the gene matches: 5. This CDR3 is 12 amino acids long. The CDR3: CASSHRQGEQYF. CDR3 DNA sequence: TGCGCCAGCAGCCATCGACAGGGTGAGCAGTACTTC.

The chain combines TRBV29-1 with TRBJ2-3; D possibly corresponds to TRBD1 (6 bases). The CDR3 is made up of 15 amino acids. Germline loops: CDR1 SQVTM, CDR2 ANQGSEA. Between the trimmed V and J ends, which lost 2 bases and 0 bases, there was a span of 12 bases. The CDR3 DNA is TGCAGCGTTGAATCCCGGGACACCAGCACAGATACGCAGTATTTT. Its translation is CSVESRDTSTDTQYF.

The chain has TRBV5-1 and TRBJ1-1, with TRBD1 identical over 8 bases. Germline V gene lookup returns CDR1 SGHRS and CDR2 YFSETQ. The CDR3 is 16 residues long. V trimming: 0 bases; J trimming: 1 base; junction bases outside the gene matches: 5. CDR3 DNA sequence: TGCGCCAGCAGCTTGGAATTCAGGGGGCGGAACACTGAAGCTTTCTTT. This translates into CASSLEFRGRNTEAFF.

The chain links TRBV2 to TRBJ1-5, with 11 bases aligning to TRBD1. The CDR3 has 14 amino acids. After removal of 6 bases from V and 7 bases from J, the junction contained 5 bases not matched to a gene. Germline values: CDR1 SNHLY, CDR2 FYNNEI. CDR3 bases: TGTGCCAGCAGCGGACAGGGGGCGGAACAGCCCCAGCATTTT. Protein: CASSGQGAEQPQHF.

The chain links TRBV4-2 to TRBJ1-1; 11 bases line up with TRBD1. There are 17 residues in the CDR3. Germline trimming cut 5 bases from V and 5 bases from J; bases unmatched to any gene: 13. The germline CDR1 and CDR2 sequences are LGHNA and YNFKEQ. CDR3 nucleotides: TGTGCCAGCAGCGAGCCGGGACAGGGGGATGGTGAGACTGAAGCTTTCTTT. Protein: CASSEPGQGDGETEAFF.

The chain recombines TRBV19 with TRBJ2-5; TRBD2 is a possible D gene (5 bases). The germline V gene encodes CDR1 LNHDA and CDR2 SQIVND (reference sequence). V shed 1 base and J shed 3 bases, with 9 bases lying between them. The CDR3 extends over 14 amino acids. CDR3 amino acids: CASSIGTRKETQYF. The CDR3 DNA reads as TGTGCCAGTAGTATAGGAACTAGAAAAGAGACCCAGTACTTC.

The rearrangement joins TRBV5-4 to TRBJ1-2; TRBD1 matches at 7 bases. Germline V gene lookup returns CDR1 SGHNT and CDR2 YYREEE (reference sequence). Unmatched junction bases numbered 7, after V lost 4 bases and J lost 4 bases. This CDR3 is 14 amino acids long. The CDR3 sequence: CASSPGDRIYGYTF. CDR3 sequence (DNA): TGTGCCAGCAGCCCCGGGGACAGAATCTATGGCTACACCTTC.

The gene calls are TRBV6-4 and TRBJ2-2, with D possibly being TRBD1 (6 bases). This CDR3 has 14 amino acids. V was shortened by 4 bases and J by 7 bases, with 13 bases between the two germline ends. Germline V gives CDR1 MRHNA, CDR2 SNTAGT. The CDR3 coding sequence is TGTGCCAGCAGTGCGGGCAGGGACATCGGGGAGCTGTTTTTT. It codes for CASSAGRDIGELFF.

This chain uses TRBV2 with TRBJ1-4; D is possibly TRBD1 (6 bases). Trimming took off 6 bases at V and 4 bases at J, with 12 bases between the two ends. Germline lookup yields CDR1 SNHLY and CDR2 FYNNEI. The CDR3 covers 14 residues. In DNA form, the CDR3 reads TGTGCCAGCAGGAGGGGGGGTTTTAATGAAAAACTGTTTTTT. Residues: CASRRGGFNEKLFF.

This rearrangement joins TRBV11-3 to TRBJ2-5, with 9 bases that match TRBD1. Losses at the gene ends were 3 bases for V and 4 bases for J; bases not matched to a gene: 3. The CDR3 has 14 residues. The germline gives CDR1 SGHNT, CDR2 YENEEA. For the CDR3, the DNA is TGTGCCAGCAGCTTCGGGACAGGGAGAGAGACCCAGTACTTC. It encodes CASSFGTGRETQYF.

The chain carries TRBV7-2 and TRBJ1-2, with D possibly TRBD1 on 6 matching bases. The CDR3 sequence is 13 residues long. The ends were cut back, 2 bases at V and 6 bases at J, with 10 bases in the middle. The germline V gene has CDR1 SGHTA and CDR2 FQGNSA. Written as DNA, the CDR3 is TGTGCCAGCAGCTTAACAGGGCTCGATGGCTACACCTTC. It specifies CASSLTGLDGYTF.

The chain combines TRBV10-3 with TRBJ1-1; the D gene is possibly TRBD1 (6 bases). The germline gives CDR1 ENHRY, CDR2 SYGVKD. Deletions cut 9 bases from V and 3 bases from J, with 14 bases between. This CDR3 comprises 13 residues. This CDR3 is CAMGRGLDTEAFF. The CDR3 DNA sequence: TGTGCCATGGGCAGGGGCTTGGACACTGAAGCTTTCTTT.

The chain links TRBV12-5 to TRBJ2-3; 7 nucleotides line up with TRBD2. Germline CDR1 is LGHNT and CDR2 is FRNRAP. This CDR3 has 17 residues. V gave up 5 bases and J gave up 3 bases; unmatched junction bases: 14. CDR3 residues: CASGLGVVAGGTDTQYF. CDR3 sequence (DNA): TGTGCTAGTGGTCTAGGGGTAGTAGCGGGTGGAACAGATACGCAGTATTTT.

The chain joins TRBV6-1 to TRBJ2-7; D may be TRBD1 (6 bases). V lost 0 bases to trimming and J lost 5 bases, with 14 bases between them. The CDR3 has 15 amino acids. Per germline, CDR1 MNHNS and CDR2 SASEGT. Here the CDR3 DNA reads TGTGCCAGCAGTGAAGCCCTGGACAGCTCAAACGAGCAGTACTTC. Protein sequence: CASSEALDSSNEQYF.

The chain combines TRBV4-2 with TRBJ2-2; the D is unclear. Trimming removed 6 bases from V and 0 bases from J, with 14 bases in between. This CDR3 has 16 amino acids. Germline V gene sequence: CDR1 LGHNA, CDR2 YNFKEQ. CDR3 coding DNA: TGTGCCAGCAGAGATGTGGAGCGATCGAACACCGGGGAGCTGTTTTTT. Its protein is CASRDVERSNTGELFF.

The chain joins TRBV4-1 to TRBJ2-5; no reliable D call. Germline CDR1 reads MGHRA; CDR2 reads YSYEKL. The CDR3 length is 13 residues. V gave up 1 base and J gave up 5 bases, with 8 bases separating them. The CDR3 loop reads CASSQAASETQYF. For the CDR3, the DNA is TGCGCCAGCAGCCAAGCGGCTAGTGAGACCCAGTACTTC.

V gene TRBV28 combines with J gene TRBJ2-1; TRBD2 aligns across 16 bases. Germline values: CDR1 MDHEN, CDR2 SYDVKM. This CDR3 has 17 amino acids. With V trimmed by 3 bases and J by 4 bases, 3 bases remained unmatched. The CDR3: CASSLGLAGGFYNEQFF. In DNA form, the CDR3 reads TGTGCCAGCAGTTTGGGACTAGCGGGGGGGTTTTACAATGAGCAGTTCTTC.

This chain's CDR3 is CASSWKASGSSGANVLTF. The CDR3 coding sequence is TGTGCCAGCAGCTGGAAAGCGAGTGGATCCTCTGGGGCCAACGTCCTGACTTTC. The chain uses TRBV11-3 and TRBJ2-6; D remains unclear. Trimming stripped 4 bases from V and 0 bases from J, with 16 bases between. Germline loops: CDR1 SGHNT, CDR2 YENEEA. CDR3 length: 18 residues.

J is TRBJ2-5 and V is TRBV24-1; weak D call: TRBD2 (5 bases). The CDR3 spans 15 residues. V shed 3 bases and J shed 5 bases, with 15 bases lying between them. Germline loops: CDR1 KGHDR, CDR2 SFDVKD. The DNA for the CDR3 is TGTGCCACCAGTGATCCGATGGACTCTTACGAGACCCAGTACTTC. Translating it yields CATSDPMDSYETQYF.

The chain links TRBV5-4 to TRBJ2-2; D is perhaps TRBD1 (7 bases). Germline V lookup: CDR1 SGHNT, CDR2 YYREEE (reference sequence). This CDR3 is built from 15 residues. The ends were cut back, 0 bases at V and 7 bases at J, with 13 bases in the middle. CDR3 nucleotides: TGTGCCAGCAGCTTGGCCGACAGGGAGGTCGGGGAGCTGTTTTTT. It translates to CASSLADREVGELFF.

V gene TRBV10-3 combines with J gene TRBJ1-4; D is undetermined. V lost 7 bases, J lost 5 bases, and 11 bases lay in between. Germline CDR1 is ENHRY and CDR2 is SYGVKD. The CDR3 sequence is 13 residues long. The CDR3 sequence is CAIKMAENEKLFF. The CDR3 DNA follows: TGTGCCATCAAAATGGCAGAAAATGAAAAACTGTTTTTT.

This clone has a single count. The chain links TRBV6-5 to TRBJ1-3; D is ambiguous. Germline V gene lookup returns CDR1 MNHEY and CDR2 SVGAGI. Trimming cost V 6 bases and J 9 bases, with 12 bases left between them. This CDR3 has 12 amino acids. CDR3 nucleotides: TGTGCCAGCAGCCGTGCGAGTGGCACCATATATTTT. Residues: CASSRASGTIYF.

The J gene is TRBJ1-6, the V gene TRBV9; D may be TRBD1 (6 bases). CDR3 length: 15 residues. V was shortened by 0 bases and J by 9 bases, with 13 bases between the two germline ends. CDR1 and CDR2 from the germline V gene are SGDLS and YYNGEE. CDR3 amino acids: CASSVGGGFSSPLHF. In DNA, the CDR3 is TGTGCCAGCAGCGTAGGCGGGGGCTTTAGTTCACCCCTCCACTTT. The full variable domain, completed using reference TRBV9 and TRBJ1-6, is DSGVTQTPKHLITATGQRVTLRCSPRSGDLSVYWYQQSLDQGLQFLIQYYNGEERAKGNILERFSAQQFPDLHSELNLSSLELGDSALYFCASSVGGGFSSPLHFGNGTRLTVT.